Below are 9 T cell receptor beta chains sequenced from a single sample in a study of cytomegalovirus exposure and HLA in healthy donors. The PCR made use of 60 Vbeta and 13 Jbeta primers. Data came from immunoSEQ multiplex PCR; TCRdb stores just in-frame clones and leaves some out. The repertoire holds roughly 200,000 clones, just under 80% seen once, with around 2.6% in the top ten. Sequencing was done on a sample of PBMCs. The receptors were gathered from a female donor in good health and CMV-seronegative.

V usage is TRBV9 and J usage is TRBJ1-3, with TRBD1 identical over 10 bases. The CDR3 contains 15 residues. CDR1 is SGDLS, CDR2 YYNGEE, per germline. V shed 3 bases and J 6 bases; nucleotides not matched to a gene: 6. CDR3 residues: CASSADRGRENTIYF. In DNA, the CDR3 is TGTGCCAGCAGCGCAGACAGGGGGCGGGAAAACACCATATATTTT.

This chain links TRBV27 with TRBJ1-2, with a tentative D call TRBD1 (6 bases). CDR3 length equals 13 residues. Trimming stripped 2 bases from V and 8 bases from J, with 12 bases between. Germline-derived CDR1 and CDR2 are MNHEY and SMNVEV (reference sequence). For the CDR3, the DNA is TGTGCCAGCAGTTTAACAGGGTCCGGCGGCTACACCTTC. This codes for CASSLTGSGGYTF.

This clone showed up just once. The chain uses TRBV28 and TRBJ2-1, with no clear D. CDR3 length equals 13 residues. V lost 3 bases, J lost 3 bases, and 6 bases lay in between. Per the germline V gene, CDR1 is MDHEN and CDR2 is SYDVKM. DNA for the CDR3: TGTGCCAGCAGTTTCGTGAGCTACAATGAGCAGTTCTTC. It encodes CASSFVSYNEQFF.

This rearrangement joins TRBV7-9 to TRBJ2-3, with TRBD2 matching over 8 bases. Germline-derived CDR1 and CDR2 are SEHNR and FQNEAQ (reference sequence). The CDR3 is 16 amino acids. V trimming: 4 bases; J trimming: 0 bases; junction bases outside the gene matches: 6. CDR3 region: CASSYIGGDSTDTQYF. In DNA, the CDR3 is TGTGCCAGCAGCTATATCGGGGGGGATAGCACAGATACGCAGTATTTT.

This clone was recorded only once. V and J are TRBV18 and TRBJ1-2; 7 bases map to TRBD1. Germline CDR1 KGHSH, CDR2 LQKENI. J gave up 2 bases and V 4 bases, and 10 bases lay outside the gene matches. The CDR3 contains 16 residues. DNA for the CDR3: TGTGCCAGCTCACTAGACAGGGTACAAGGAAACTATGGCTACACCTTC. Translation gives CASSLDRVQGNYGYTF.

The CDR3 DNA is TGTGCCAGCAGCGGACAGGGGGCTTACGAGCAGTACTTC. It yields the protein CASSGQGAYEQYF. The V gene is TRBV7-9, the J gene TRBJ2-7; 11 bases fit TRBD1. The V gene end was trimmed by 5 bases and the J gene end by 4 bases; junction bases not matched to a gene: 1. Per germline, CDR1 SEHNR and CDR2 FQNEAQ (reference sequence). There are 13 residues in the CDR3.

V and J are TRBV2 and TRBJ1-2, with 7 nucleotides matching TRBD1. V was pared by 3 bases and J by 6 bases, with 7 bases of the junction left unmatched. Germline loops: CDR1 SNHLY, CDR2 FYNNEI. This CDR3 contains 14 residues. CDR3 residues: CASSDDRVYDGYTF. In DNA form, the CDR3 reads TGTGCCAGCAGTGATGACAGGGTTTACGATGGCTACACCTTC.

V and J are TRBV28 and TRBJ1-4; D perhaps matches TRBD1 (5 bases). Trimming shortened V by 7 bases and J by 0 bases, and 30 bases separated the two germline ends. CDR1 is MDHEN and CDR2 is SYDVKM in the germline V gene. The CDR3 has 21 amino acids. CDR3 sequence: CASIQKVGWRQGIATNEKLFF. In DNA form, the CDR3 reads TGTGCCAGCATCCAAAAAGTCGGTTGGCGGCAGGGAATTGCAACTAATGAAAAACTGTTTTTT.

The chain joins TRBV19 to TRBJ2-7, with D perhaps TRBD2 (5 bases). This CDR3 is 16 amino acids long. V lost 5 bases and J lost 0, with 17 bases in between. The germline CDR1 and CDR2 sequences are LNHDA and SQIVND (reference sequence). The CDR3 loop is CASSPTPSAGSYEQYF. The CDR3, as DNA: TGTGCCAGTAGTCCAACCCCCTCTGCGGGCTCCTACGAGCAGTACTTC. Using reference TRBV19 and TRBJ2-7 for the parts outside the CDR3, the full variable domain is DGGITQSPKYLFRKEGQNVTLSCEQNLNHDAMYWYRQDPGQGLRLIYYSQIVNDFQKGDIAEGYSVSREKKESFPLTVTSAQKNPTAFYLCASSPTPSAGSYEQYFGPGTRLTVT.